The clone carrying this T cell receptor beta chain has a count of ten or more. Its target is unknown. The source of the sample is a study of T cells after yellow fever vaccination. Points from the study as a whole: Primary-vaccination clones mostly resurfaced post-booster (more than 95% CD4, under 90% CD8). Clonotype sharing between CD4 and CD8 compartments was small.

The CDR3 is 15 residues long. The germline gives CDR1 SGHTA, CDR2 FQGNSA. Trimming stripped 3 bases from V and 3 bases from J, with 13 bases between. TCRdb called the 5' RACE reads again in MiXCR, with one record for every CDR3 protein. This sample has approximately 180,000 distinct CDR3 sequences; 5.5% to 7.5% occur once, and the top ten carry just under 3%. Sample: CD4+ T cells sorted from PBMCs, taken on the day of the first yellow fever vaccination. The TCR sequence derives from a man aged 18 to 29 who received the YFV17D yellow fever vaccine. V usage is TRBV7-2 and J usage is TRBJ2-3, with D perhaps TRBD2 (6 bases). In DNA form, the CDR3 reads TGTGCCAGCAGCTTCATGGGGGGAACGACAGATACGCAGTATTTT. The encoded protein is CASSFMGGTTDTQYF.